This T cell receptor gamma chain was found in a study of Vγ9Vδ2 T cells in congenital toxoplasmosis (dated by TCRdb to the early 2020s). Regarding the study in general: To diagnose congenital toxoplasmosis, IgG, IgM and IgA serology, Western blot and an in-house interferon-gamma release assay were used. At 2 months, TCR sequencing included 5 infected and 10 uninfected infants, while at 1 year the sequenced group was 3 infected and 4 uninfected infants. Gamma and delta chain CDR3 repertoires of sorted blood gammadelta T cells were compared between congenitally T. gondii-infected and uninfected infants. Repertoire sequencing was done on samples from infants at 2 months after birth and at 1 year of age.

cDNA was made by template-switch reverse transcription with TRGC- and TRDC-specific primers in one tube, using SuperScript II. The TRGC primer was designed so that it binds both the TRGC1 and the TRGC2 constant genes. TRG and TRD amplification used the KAPA Real-Time Library Amplification Kit, with AMPure XP bead purification between steps. Illumina sequencing adapters were added by index PCR using the Nextera XT Index Kit. An Illumina MiSeq with the V2 300 kit was used to sequence the TRG and TRD amplicons, producing 150 bp paired-end reads. Turning to the authors' computational methods: Before further analysis, read quality was checked using FastQC version 0.11.8. Reads were aligned against the TRG or TRD reference genes from GenBank, and CDR3 sequences were constructed using MiXCR version 3.0.3. Default MiXCR settings were used with one exception: TRDD gene segments were assembled from 3 consecutive nucleotides instead of 5. N additions, CDR3 length, J segment length and clonotype sharing between samples were computed with VDJtools version 1.2.1. CDR3 sequences that were out of frame or contained stop codons were removed from the analysis. To look for overlap, the infant repertoires were checked against previously published Vgamma9Vdelta2 repertoires from fetal, cord blood and adult blood. TCRdb processed the public reads again with the CATT caller, after which rows with matching DNA were combined. What appears here as the V and J calls and clone size reflects TCRdb's work, not the paper's. The sample's table covers approximately 80 gamma-chain clones.

V trim: 1 base; J trim: 11 bases; unmatched bases: 1. In the germline V gene, CDR1 corresponds to EGSTGY and CDR2 to YDSYTSSV. Counted from cysteine to phenylalanine, this CDR3 has 11 amino acids. Of the read, only the CDR3 DNA is kept; its 33 bases are in frame from base 1. What the study reported, not specific to this receptor: Among approximately 2-month-old infants, germline-encoded fetal-type TRDV2 CDR3 sequences seemed to show up more often in infected than in uninfected infants, which suggests an in utero expansion footprint. At 1 year of age, repertoire differences between infected and uninfected infants were less clear than at 2 months. Compared with uninfected infants, infected infants at 2 months appeared to have fewer N additions in their TRGV9 and TRDV2 CDR3s, and this was especially true for TRDV2-TRDJ1 sequences. Two months was the earliest age with enough suitable sample material for TCR repertoire analysis, so newborn repertoires were not sequenced. Both infected and uninfected infants showed a high prevalence of a public TRGV9 clonotype.

For this clone: The specificity of this receptor is unknown. It differs at one base from a far larger clone, so likely a read error. Other nucleotide sequences from this sample produce the same CDR3.

The same treatment, consisting of spiramycin and/or pyrimethamine plus sulfadiazine plus folinic acid, was given to mothers of infected and uninfected infants alike. Every infant, whether infected or uninfected, was delivered at term after more than 37 weeks of gestation. Roughly 0.9 mL of blood was used to isolate PBMCs by Lymphoprep gradient centrifugation, after which the PBMCs were cryopreserved in liquid nitrogen and shipped to Belgium. After thawing, PBMCs were labeled with Zombie NIR viability dye and stained with CD3, TCR gammadelta, Vgamma9 and Vdelta2 antibodies. CD3+ TCRgammadelta+ T cells were sorted on a FACSAria III with a mean purity of about 98%. For each sample, RNA was extracted from roughly 9,600 sorted gammadelta T cells with the RNeasy Micro Kit. Infants were born to mothers enrolled with primary T. gondii infection during pregnancy. The infants' peripheral blood was drawn at an outpatient microbiology and virology center located in Pavia, Italy.

Material for sequencing was gamma-delta T cells from blood. The chain uses TRGV4 and TRGJP1. This TCR derives from a child under 10 years old born to a mother with Toxoplasma gondii infection during pregnancy, either congenitally infected or uninfected (not recorded which). For the CDR3, the sequence is CATWDGWFKIF. The nucleotides are TGTGCCACCTGGGATGGCTGGTTCAAGATATTT.